What follows are 26 T cell receptor beta chains derived from one specimen sequenced in a study of blood T cell repertoires in COVID-19. Using immunoSEQ multiplex PCR, the repertoire was profiled, and TCRdb retains in-frame clones only, with some absent. Found here are around 75,000 clones, almost 90% of them singletons; the top ten hold about 5%. What was sequenced was peripheral blood. Source of these receptors: a man between 50 and 59 years old with acute or convalescent COVID-19.

The gene calls are TRBV19 and TRBJ1-2, with 10 bases lining up with TRBD1. J lost 4 bases, V lost 4 bases, and 3 bases had no gene match. The CDR3 extends over 14 amino acids. Germline V gene sequence: CDR1 LNHDA, CDR2 SQIVND (reference sequence). CDR3 DNA sequence: TGTGCCAGTAGTACCAGGACAGGGGGCTATGGCTACACCTTC. Translating gives CASSTRTGGYGYTF.

The V and J genes are TRBV19 and TRBJ2-3; D perhaps matches TRBD2 (5 bases). The CDR3 sequence is 17 residues long. Germline CDR1 reads LNHDA; CDR2 reads SQIVND (reference sequence). With 5 bases removed from V and 4 bases from J, the gap between germline ends came to 22 bases. The CDR3 sequence: CASSGYPVDDGADTQYF. In nucleotides, the CDR3 is TGTGCCAGTAGTGGATATCCCGTGGACGACGGGGCAGATACGCAGTATTTT.

This clone was detected once. The chain combines TRBV6-5 with TRBJ1-5; D ambiguous. The CDR3 length is 15 residues. V was shortened by 5 bases and J by 2 bases, with 13 bases between the two germline ends. Germline V CDR1 and CDR2: MNHEY, SVGAGI. DNA for the CDR3: TGTGCCAGCAGTACCTCTCGGGTAGGCAATCAGCCCCAGCATTTT. Translation gives CASSTSRVGNQPQHF.

This chain connects TRBV5-4 to TRBJ1-3; TRBD1 is a possible D gene (6 bases). The V gene's germline CDR1 is SGHNT and CDR2 YYREEE (reference sequence). V was pared by 3 bases and J by 0 bases, with 16 bases between. There are 17 residues in the CDR3. Here the CDR3 reads CASSSGGNRASGNTIYF. CDR3 in DNA: TGTGCCAGCAGCTCAGGTGGGAACAGGGCCTCTGGAAACACCATATATTTT.

This chain links TRBV29-1 with TRBJ1-1; the D gene is possibly TRBD1 (6 bases). Germline loops: CDR1 SQVTM, CDR2 ANQGSEA. The CDR3 has 14 amino acids. In nucleotides, the CDR3 is TGCAGGGCGGCGGGGGGACAACCTAACACTGAAGCTTTCTTT. Translation: CRAAGGQPNTEAFF.

V is TRBV30 and J is TRBJ2-3; TRBD2 aligns across 8 bases. V was pared by 2 bases and J by 0 bases, with 7 bases of the junction left unmatched. The CDR3 totals 16 residues. Germline lookup yields CDR1 GTSNPN and CDR2 SVGIG (reference sequence). CDR3 sequence reads: CAWSPRLAPSTDTQYF. DNA of the CDR3: TGTGCCTGGAGTCCGCGACTAGCGCCTAGCACAGATACGCAGTATTTT.

This chain links TRBV7-9 with TRBJ2-4; D gene uncertain. The CDR3 is 13 amino acids. Trimming left V 4 bases short and J 7 bases short, with 11 bases between. Germline V gene data show CDR1 as SEHNR and CDR2 as FQNEAQ (reference sequence). CDR3 amino acids: CASSSAGGNIQYF. In DNA form, the CDR3 reads TGTGCCAGCAGCTCGGCAGGTGGCAACATTCAGTACTTC.

This chain links TRBV19 with TRBJ2-1; D might be TRBD1 (6 bases). CDR1 and CDR2 (germline): LNHDA, SQIVND (reference sequence). CDR3 length: 18 residues. V lost 0 bases, J lost 5 bases, and 20 bases lay in between. The CDR3 DNA follows: TGTGCCAGTAGTATAGATCTATTGGGGGCTCCAACCGACAATGAGCAGTTCTTC. This translates into CASSIDLLGAPTDNEQFF.

The V gene is TRBV6-6, the J gene TRBJ1-5; TRBD1 is a possible D gene (6 bases). The CDR3 length is 15 residues. V lost 5 bases to trimming and J lost 3 bases, with 14 bases between them. CDR1 is MNHNY and CDR2 is SVGAGI in the germline V gene (reference sequence). CDR3 region: CASSDGTYDNQPQHF. The CDR3 nucleotides read TGTGCCAGCAGTGACGGGACATACGACAATCAGCCCCAGCATTTT.

This chain links TRBV11-2 with TRBJ1-1; the D gene is possibly TRBD1 (6 bases). This CDR3 contains 15 residues. Germline V gene data show CDR1 as SGHAT and CDR2 as FQNNGV. Trimming cost V 6 bases and J 0 bases, with 14 bases left between them. The CDR3 region is CASRRGQIMNTEAFF. In DNA, the CDR3 is TGTGCCAGCAGACGAGGACAGATAATGAACACTGAAGCTTTCTTT. Full variable domain (outside the CDR3, taken from reference TRBV11-2 and TRBJ1-1): EAGVAQSPRYKIIEKRQSVAFWCNPISGHATLYWYQQILGQGPKLLIQFQNNGVVDDSQLPKDRFSAERLKGVDSTLKIQPAKLEDSAVYLCASRRGQIMNTEAFFGQGTRLTVV.

The rearrangement uses TRBV5-4 and TRBJ2-3; D possibly corresponds to TRBD2 (6 bases). Looked up from germline, CDR1 is SGHNT and CDR2 is YYREEE (reference sequence). The CDR3 spans 12 residues. With 10 bases removed from V and 6 bases from J, the gap between germline ends came to 15 bases. The CDR3 coding sequence is TGTGCCGGGAGGACTGACCAGGATACGCAGTATTTT. Its protein is CAGRTDQDTQYF.

Here the CDR3 reads CSVESSGFEAFF. In DNA, the CDR3 is TGCAGCGTTGAAAGTAGCGGGTTTGAAGCTTTCTTT. The rearrangement joins TRBV29-1 to TRBJ1-1, with D unclear. Germline V gives CDR1 SQVTM, CDR2 ANQGSEA. Trimming shortened V by 2 bases and J by 7 bases, and 11 bases separated the two germline ends. The CDR3 is 12 amino acids.

This sequence joins TRBV6-1 and TRBJ1-2; D unresolved. Germline CDR1 is MNHNS and CDR2 is SASEGT. This CDR3 has 16 amino acids. V lost 3 bases to trimming and J lost 0 bases, with 14 bases between them. Here the CDR3 reads CASSDKRNLSNYGYTF. CDR3 nucleotide sequence: TGTGCCAGCAGTGACAAACGCAACCTATCTAACTATGGCTACACCTTC.

The J gene is TRBJ1-2, the V gene TRBV12-3 or TRBV12-4; weak D call: TRBD1 (5 bases). V shed 3 bases and J shed 5 bases, with 10 bases lying between them. The CDR3 covers 13 residues. This chain's CDR3 is CASSLTTGYGYTF. CDR3 DNA: TGTGCCAGCAGTTTGACAACAGGATATGGCTACACCTTC.

This clone has only a few counts. The V gene is TRBV6-6, the J gene TRBJ2-7, with TRBD2 matching over 7 bases. CDR3 length: 16 residues. With V trimmed by 8 bases and J by 6 bases, 19 bases remained unmatched. CDR1 is MNHNY, CDR2 SVGAGI, per germline (reference sequence). CDR3 protein: CASAYFGGTGGSEQYF. Here the CDR3 DNA reads TGTGCCAGCGCGTATTTCGGGGGGACTGGCGGGTCCGAGCAGTACTTC.

The chain employs TRBV19 and TRBJ1-3; no firm D call. Germline CDR1 LNHDA, CDR2 SQIVND (reference sequence). The CDR3 extends over 15 amino acids. Trimming removed 5 bases from V and 0 bases from J, with 11 bases in between. This CDR3 is CASSSGKTSGNTIYF. CDR3 sequence (DNA): TGTGCCAGTAGTTCGGGGAAAACCTCTGGAAACACCATATATTTT.

This clone was recorded a few times. V and J are TRBV5-6 and TRBJ2-3, with D possibly TRBD1 on 6 matching bases. Trimming removed 4 bases from V and 0 bases from J, with 9 bases in between. The germline V gene has CDR1 SGHDT and CDR2 YYEEEE. The CDR3 is made up of 14 amino acids. CDR3 coding DNA: TGTGCCAGCAGCAACGGACAGAGCACAGATACGCAGTATTTT. Translation: CASSNGQSTDTQYF.

V gene TRBV13 combines with J gene TRBJ2-4; no clear D. This CDR3 has 12 residues. CDR1 is PRHDT and CDR2 is FYEKMQ in the germline V gene (reference sequence). Trimming removed 4 bases from V and 9 bases from J, with 10 bases in between. In nucleotides, the CDR3 is TGTGCCAGCAGCTATGGTAGTGCCATTCAGTACTTC. Amino acids: CASSYGSAIQYF.

The chain couples TRBV5-1 to TRBJ1-4; D remains ambiguous. V dropped 0 bases and J dropped 17 bases, with 23 bases sitting between them. The germline V gene encodes CDR1 SGHRS and CDR2 YFSETQ. The CDR3 totals 15 residues. DNA of the CDR3: TGCGCCAGCAGCTTGGAAACCACCAATCCTAGAAAGGAATTTTTT. Residues: CASSLETTNPRKEFF.

Points on this clone: Its ends do not fully match the called genes, so a read error is possible. The chain employs TRBV19 and TRBJ2-7; possibly TRBD2 for D (5 bases). The CDR3 extends over 14 amino acids. Per germline, CDR1 LNHDA and CDR2 SQIVND (reference sequence). CDR3 DNA sequence: TGTGCCAGTAGTATATCTGCTAGCTCCCACGAGCAGTACTTC. Residues: CASSISASSHEQYF. Full variable domain (outside the CDR3, taken from reference TRBV19 and TRBJ2-7): DGGITQSPKYLFRKEGQNVTLSCEQNLNHDAMYWYRQDPGQGLRLIYYSQIVNDFQKGDIAEGYSVSREKKESFPLTVTSAQKNPTAFYLCASSISASSHEQYFGPGTRLTVT.

The V gene is TRBV27, the J gene TRBJ1-2, with 7 bases lining up with TRBD1. Trimming took 5 bases from V and 3 from J; bases not matched to a gene: 3. Germline V CDR1 and CDR2: MNHEY, SMNVEV (reference sequence). The CDR3 loop spans 13 amino acids. CDR3 in DNA: TGTGCCAGCAGTCGACAGGGAGACTATGGCTACACCTTC. Translation gives CASSRQGDYGYTF.

The chain carries TRBV4-1 and TRBJ2-7, with 9 positions matching TRBD1. CDR1 is MGHRA and CDR2 is YSYEKL in the germline V gene. CDR3 size: 15 residues. The V segment lost 5 bases and the J segment 7 bases; nucleotides outside the gene matches: 12. Here the CDR3 DNA reads TGCGCCAGCAGCGCCCGGACAGGGGAGAGGGGTGAGCAGTACTTC. It specifies CASSARTGERGEQYF.

The rearrangement links TRBV19 to TRBJ2-3, with 8 bases that match TRBD2. CDR3 size: 16 residues. The V gene end was trimmed by 5 bases and the J gene end by 0 bases; junction bases not matched to a gene: 7. The germline CDR1 and CDR2 sequences are LNHDA and SQIVND (reference sequence). CDR3 sequence reads: CASSPTPSGSTDTQYF. The CDR3 DNA is TGTGCCAGTAGTCCCACGCCTAGCGGGAGCACAGATACGCAGTATTTT.

The chain employs TRBV7-6 and TRBJ2-3, with 10 bases matching TRBD2. This CDR3 has 15 amino acids. The V gene end was trimmed by 2 bases and the J gene end by 6 bases; junction bases not matched to a gene: 5. Germline CDR1 reads SGHVS; CDR2 reads FNYEAQ. DNA of the CDR3: TGTGCCAGCAGCTTACTAGCGGGAGCGGGGGATACGCAGTATTTT. Amino acids: CASSLLAGAGDTQYF.

The genes are TRBV20-1 and TRBJ1-5; no clear D gene. Germline V gene sequence: CDR1 DFQATT, CDR2 SNEGSKA (reference sequence). The CDR3 covers 13 residues. V was shortened by 3 bases and J by 4 bases, with 10 bases between the two germline ends. The DNA of the CDR3 is TGCAGTGCTAGTCTGCAGTTGAATCAGCCCCAGCATTTT. This translates into CSASLQLNQPQHF.

Only one count was recorded for this clone. The V gene is TRBV12-5, the J gene TRBJ2-1, with 9 nucleotides matching TRBD2. Germline CDR1 is LGHNT and CDR2 is FRNRAP. This CDR3 spans 15 amino acids. V lost 2 bases, J lost 5 bases, and 4 bases stayed unmatched. The CDR3 DNA is TGTGCTAGTGGTTTGCGGACTAGCGCAAACAATGAGCAGTTCTTC. Protein sequence: CASGLRTSANNEQFF.